This T cell receptor beta chain came from a study of T cells in Graves' hyperthyroidism and ophthalmopathy. Study summary: Peripheral blood sampling occurred at initial diagnosis, before any treatment. General observations from the study: Progression to ophthalmopathy was predicted a median of roughly 6.5 months early. Most clonotypes that expanded in the thyroid above 0.001 also showed up in blood.

What was amplified from RNA transcripts were TCR beta CDR3 regions. The HTBI set primed first-round TCR CDR3 RT-PCR. TCRdb itself ran the multiplex PCR reads through MiXCR, one entry per CDR3 protein. The data show around 500,000 distinct CDR3 sequences, approximately 23% seen once. The CDR3 is 14 residues long. Germline assignment: CDR1 MNHNS and CDR2 SASEGT. V was shortened by 4 bases and J by 10 bases, with 14 bases between the two germline ends. This clonotype occurred a few times. Its matching antigen is unknown. Patients with ophthalmopathy all had a Clinical Activity Score of at least 3, a NOSPECS grade of at least 4 and duration under 3 months.

V gene TRBV6-1 combines with J gene TRBJ1-6; no definite D call. Sequencing was performed on blood. The receptor comes from a woman in her sixties or seventies with Graves' ophthalmopathy. CDR3 bases: TGTGCCAGCAGTGGATCCACAAGCGGATCACCCCTCCACTTT. It translates to CASSGSTSGSPLHF.